These T cell receptor beta chains were read from a single sample in a study of T cell responses to AZD1222 COVID-19 vaccine. Profiled with immunoSEQ multiplex PCR; TCRdb holds only in-frame clones, not every one. Among 150,000 or so clones listed, approximately 90% were seen once. Material: peripheral blood, obtained 28 days after the second AZD1222 dose. Receptor source: an adult who received the AZD1222 COVID-19 vaccine. CDR3s include the opening cysteine and the closing phenylalanine or tryptophan. A D gene is named only where the DNA matches it firmly. Clone size is not always given. Where it is, it says once, few, many or a class for expanded clones.

size: NA
V: TRBV4-1
D: TRBD2
J: TRBJ2-3
CDR3: CASSQEASGRADRTDTQYF
DNA: TGCGCCAGCAGCCAAGAGGCTAGCGGGAGGGCCGATCGCACAGATACGCAGTATTTT

size: NA
V: TRBV28
D: NA
J: TRBJ1-5
CDR3: CASSLFGQPQHF
DNA: TGTGCCAGCAGTTTATTTGGTCAGCCCCAGCATTTT

size: NA
V: TRBV7-9
D: NA
J: TRBJ2-2
CDR3: CASSVLGGNTGELFF
DNA: TGTGCCAGCAGCGTTCTGGGGGGCAACACCGGGGAGCTGTTTTTT

size: NA
V: TRBV28
D: NA
J: TRBJ1-5
CDR3: CASGPPARSNQPQHF
DNA: TGTGCCAGCGGGCCCCCGGCCCGTAGCAATCAGCCCCAGCATTTT

size: NA
V: TRBV4-3
D: NA
J: TRBJ2-7
CDR3: CASSHLPGSHYEQYF
DNA: TGCGCCAGCAGCCACCTACCGGGCTCACACTACGAGCAGTACTTC

size: NA
V: TRBV18
D: TRBD1
J: TRBJ2-4
CDR3: CASSPPGQGTRLAKNIQYF
DNA: TGTGCCAGCTCACCACCGGGACAGGGCACCCGTCTAGCCAAAAACATTCAGTACTTC

size: once
V: TRBV6-5
D: TRBD1
J: TRBJ1-4
CDR3: CATGQGHRDEKLFF
DNA: TGTGCCACAGGACAGGGTCATCGGGATGAAAAACTGTTTTTT

size: NA
V: TRBV28
D: NA
J: TRBJ1-2
CDR3: CASSFGAARGYGYTF
DNA: TGTGCCAGCAGTTTTGGCGCCGCCAGGGGCTATGGCTACACCTTC

size: NA
V: TRBV6-1
D: NA
J: TRBJ1-1
CDR3: CASSEPPGTARGEAFF
DNA: TGTGCCAGCAGTGAGCCACCGGGGACGGCCAGGGGTGAAGCTTTCTTT

size: NA
V: TRBV9
D: TRBD1
J: TRBJ2-7
CDR3: CASSRTGGASHEQYF
DNA: TGTGCCAGCAGCCGGACAGGGGGCGCATCCCACGAGCAGTACTTC

size: NA
V: TRBV5-6
D: TRBD1
J: TRBJ2-3
CDR3: CASSYRTGADTQYF
DNA: TGTGCCAGCAGCTACAGGACAGGTGCAGATACGCAGTATTTT

size: NA
V: TRBV6-2/TRBV6-3
D: TRBD1
J: TRBJ1-5
CDR3: CASSRQGASGTQPQHF
DNA: TGTGCCAGCAGTCGACAGGGGGCAAGCGGGACTCAGCCCCAGCATTTT

size: NA
V: TRBV7-8
D: TRBD1
J: TRBJ1-4
CDR3: CASSSFTGGRKEKLFF
DNA: TGTGCCAGCAGCTCCTTCACAGGGGGGAGAAAAGAAAAACTGTTTTTT

size: NA
V: TRBV5-1
D: TRBD2
J: TRBJ2-2
CDR3: CASSAILGGGTNTGELFF
DNA: TGCGCCAGCAGCGCGATCCTTGGCGGGGGGACGAACACCGGGGAGCTGTTTTTT

size: NA
V: TRBV27
D: NA
J: TRBJ2-7
CDR3: CASSLDLADSSYEQYF
DNA: TGTGCCAGCAGTTTGGATTTGGCGGATAGCTCCTACGAGCAGTACTTC

size: NA
V: TRBV9
D: TRBD2
J: TRBJ2-7
CDR3: CASSLGASGTYEQYF
DNA: TGTGCCAGCAGCCTAGGGGCTAGCGGGACCTACGAGCAGTACTTC

size: NA
V: TRBV11-2
D: TRBD1
J: TRBJ1-5
CDR3: CASSPGQVSDQPQHF
DNA: TGTGCCAGCAGCCCGGGACAGGTTAGCGATCAGCCCCAGCATTTT